This paragraph covers one TCR beta chain sequence. CDR1 is LNHDA, CDR2 SQIVND, per germline (reference sequence). The CDR3 length is 15 residues. V lost 5 bases, J lost 0 bases, and 13 bases lay in between. This entry belongs to a study of blood T cell repertoires in COVID-19. The overall study: Researchers got acute and convalescent COVID-19 samples from the United States, Italy and Spain.

Original analysis: The assay estimated nucleated cells by amplifying reference gene primers. Some clones are missing from TCRdb's copy, which holds only in-frame ones; the method was immunoSEQ multiplex PCR. The D gene and trimming were derived from the DNA, and the V and J assignments and clone size from that table. The sample has about 250,000 clones, 80% to 95% seen once. Sequencing input: peripheral blood. The sequence derives from a man in his thirties or forties with COVID-19, enrolled during active disease. The rearrangement uses TRBV19 and TRBJ1-2; perhaps TRBD1 as D (5 bases). This CDR3 reads CASSVGRSANYGYTF. DNA for the CDR3: TGTGCCAGTAGTGTGGGGCGGTCGGCTAACTATGGCTACACCTTC.